This T cell receptor (beta chain) was obtained from a study of shared clonotypes between healthy human individuals. Study-level information: Researchers assigned three CD4 naive, three CD4 memory, two CD8 naive and one CD8 memory plate to each donor.

Authors' data handling: Sequence data from immunoSEQ were junction-only and lacked quality scores; consequently, filtering differed. The method was immunoSEQ multiplex PCR; TCRdb's version includes in-frame clones alone and lacks a portion of them. Clonal size and the V and J genes are those of that table, whereas D and trimming came from the DNA. The sample includes 2 million or so clones, roughly 94% of them seen just once. General study points: An effect of sequencing depth on clonotype sharing among donors was expected. Inspection by rarefaction showed sorted-subset sequencing to be incomplete despite large depth.

Notes on this clone: Its antigen is undetermined.

V was clipped by 4 bases and J by 2 bases; unmatched bases: 2. From germline, CDR1 is MNHEY and CDR2 SVGAGI. The CDR3 length is 14 residues. The naive CD8 population came from CD45RO-negative cells selected for CCR7, without terminally differentiated effector memory CD45RA+ cells. The genes are TRBV6-5 and TRBJ2-1; 7 nucleotides agree with TRBD1. Sequencing was carried out using naive CD8+ T cells sorted from blood. The sequence derives from a man aged 18-30 years in good health. The CDR3 nucleotides read TGTGCCAGCAGTTCCAGGGGGACCTACAATGAGCAGTTCTTC. Translated: CASSSRGTYNEQFF.